This TCR beta chain was captured in a study of T cell responses to AZD1222 COVID-19 vaccine. Study-level results: The study reported that nearly half of spike-specific TCRs target unmutated variant regions.

The data were produced by immunoSEQ multiplex PCR, yet TCRdb's version contains in-frame clones alone and is incomplete. The data show over 110,000 clones, about 93% seen once. Worth noting for this clone: Its antigen is not known.

V lost 0 bases and J 5 bases, leaving 0 bases between the germline ends. Germline CDR1 SGHNT, CDR2 YYREEE (reference sequence). This CDR3 spans 12 amino acids. The sequence came from an adult in good health. The gene calls are TRBV5-4 and TRBJ1-6; D gene uncertain. The material sequenced was peripheral blood, taken on day 0 of AZD1222 vaccination. DNA for the CDR3: TGTGCCAGCAGCTTGGATAATTCACCCCTCCACTTT. It codes for CASSLDNSPLHF.